The 7 T cell receptor beta chains given below trace back to one sample, sequenced in a study of blood T cell repertoires in COVID-19 (TCRdb year 2020). Library prep was done by the immunoSEQ multiplex PCR assay. This immuneACCESS table, as held by TCRdb, lists in-frame sequences with V and J called but not all clones. Of the missing ones, under half trace to an unresolved V gene in checked studies; the others have no known cause. This sample is represented by about 88,000 clones; about 87% of them were singletons. The top ten hold approximately 10% of the sample. Sequenced sample: peripheral blood. The receptors stem from a man older than 75 with acute or convalescent COVID-19.

In this sample, this clone turned up once. The V call is TRBV6-4, the J call TRBJ2-5, with TRBD1 matching over 7 bases. The CDR3 spans 13 residues. V shed 4 bases, J shed 5 bases, and the junction held 4 bases outside the gene matches. Per germline, CDR1 MRHNA and CDR2 SNTAGT. The CDR3 loop reads CASSGNRGETQYF. Here the CDR3 DNA reads TGTGCCAGCAGTGGGAACAGGGGTGAGACCCAGTACTTC.

V and J are TRBV28 and TRBJ1-2; 12 positions agree with TRBD1. The CDR3 runs to 17 residues. Germline V CDR1 and CDR2: MDHEN, SYDVKM. J was trimmed by 4 bases and V by 3 bases; bases with no gene match: 9. CDR3 DNA sequence: TGTGCCAGCAGTTTCCCAAGGGGACAGGGGGCTGGCTATGGCTACACCTTC. Residues: CASSFPRGQGAGYGYTF.

This clone occurred a few times. CDR3 coding DNA: TGTGCCAGTAGTATAGATCAAGTCTCCAGGAATGAGCAGTTCTTC. It codes for CASSIDQVSRNEQFF. The genes are TRBV19 and TRBJ2-1; D gene uncertain. Germline-derived CDR1 and CDR2 are LNHDA and SQIVND (reference sequence). V shed 0 bases and J shed 7 bases, with 13 bases lying between them. CDR3 size: 15 residues.

The rearrangement joins TRBV7-3 to TRBJ1-1, with 8 bases aligning to TRBD1. J lost 10 bases, V lost 4 bases, and 5 bases had no gene match. The CDR3 is 12 residues long. Germline assignment: CDR1 SGHTA and CDR2 FQGTGA. The CDR3 spells CASSSGQGVAFF. The CDR3 DNA reads TGTGCCAGCAGCTCCGGACAGGGCGTAGCTTTCTTT.

The rearrangement links TRBV28 to TRBJ1-6, with D unclear. The germline V gene has CDR1 MDHEN and CDR2 SYDVKM. The CDR3 contains 12 residues. The V end was cut by 2 bases, the J end by 9 bases, with 5 bases between. CDR3 residues: CASSLTSSPLHF. DNA for the CDR3: TGTGCCAGCAGTTTAACGAGTTCACCCCTCCACTTT.

The chain links TRBV6-5 to TRBJ1-2, with D tentatively TRBD1 (6 bases). Germline values: CDR1 MNHEY, CDR2 SVGAGI. The V and J ends lost 6 bases and 8 bases respectively, with 16 bases between them. The CDR3 is made up of 13 amino acids. The CDR3 sequence is CASRPPGVLGYTF. CDR3 nucleotide sequence: TGTGCCAGCAGACCTCCAGGGGTCCTGGGCTACACCTTC.

This clone appeared a single time. The chain uses TRBV3-1 (or the pseudogene TRBV3-2) and TRBJ2-2; possible D gene TRBD1, 6 bases. Trimming pared 5 bases from V and 4 bases from J, leaving 14 bases between. CDR3 length: 15 residues. Germline CDR1 and CDR2: LGHDT and YNNKEL (reference sequence). CDR3 residues: CASSANRVATGELFF. CDR3 sequence (DNA): TGTGCCAGCAGCGCAAACAGGGTGGCCACCGGGGAGCTGTTTTTT.